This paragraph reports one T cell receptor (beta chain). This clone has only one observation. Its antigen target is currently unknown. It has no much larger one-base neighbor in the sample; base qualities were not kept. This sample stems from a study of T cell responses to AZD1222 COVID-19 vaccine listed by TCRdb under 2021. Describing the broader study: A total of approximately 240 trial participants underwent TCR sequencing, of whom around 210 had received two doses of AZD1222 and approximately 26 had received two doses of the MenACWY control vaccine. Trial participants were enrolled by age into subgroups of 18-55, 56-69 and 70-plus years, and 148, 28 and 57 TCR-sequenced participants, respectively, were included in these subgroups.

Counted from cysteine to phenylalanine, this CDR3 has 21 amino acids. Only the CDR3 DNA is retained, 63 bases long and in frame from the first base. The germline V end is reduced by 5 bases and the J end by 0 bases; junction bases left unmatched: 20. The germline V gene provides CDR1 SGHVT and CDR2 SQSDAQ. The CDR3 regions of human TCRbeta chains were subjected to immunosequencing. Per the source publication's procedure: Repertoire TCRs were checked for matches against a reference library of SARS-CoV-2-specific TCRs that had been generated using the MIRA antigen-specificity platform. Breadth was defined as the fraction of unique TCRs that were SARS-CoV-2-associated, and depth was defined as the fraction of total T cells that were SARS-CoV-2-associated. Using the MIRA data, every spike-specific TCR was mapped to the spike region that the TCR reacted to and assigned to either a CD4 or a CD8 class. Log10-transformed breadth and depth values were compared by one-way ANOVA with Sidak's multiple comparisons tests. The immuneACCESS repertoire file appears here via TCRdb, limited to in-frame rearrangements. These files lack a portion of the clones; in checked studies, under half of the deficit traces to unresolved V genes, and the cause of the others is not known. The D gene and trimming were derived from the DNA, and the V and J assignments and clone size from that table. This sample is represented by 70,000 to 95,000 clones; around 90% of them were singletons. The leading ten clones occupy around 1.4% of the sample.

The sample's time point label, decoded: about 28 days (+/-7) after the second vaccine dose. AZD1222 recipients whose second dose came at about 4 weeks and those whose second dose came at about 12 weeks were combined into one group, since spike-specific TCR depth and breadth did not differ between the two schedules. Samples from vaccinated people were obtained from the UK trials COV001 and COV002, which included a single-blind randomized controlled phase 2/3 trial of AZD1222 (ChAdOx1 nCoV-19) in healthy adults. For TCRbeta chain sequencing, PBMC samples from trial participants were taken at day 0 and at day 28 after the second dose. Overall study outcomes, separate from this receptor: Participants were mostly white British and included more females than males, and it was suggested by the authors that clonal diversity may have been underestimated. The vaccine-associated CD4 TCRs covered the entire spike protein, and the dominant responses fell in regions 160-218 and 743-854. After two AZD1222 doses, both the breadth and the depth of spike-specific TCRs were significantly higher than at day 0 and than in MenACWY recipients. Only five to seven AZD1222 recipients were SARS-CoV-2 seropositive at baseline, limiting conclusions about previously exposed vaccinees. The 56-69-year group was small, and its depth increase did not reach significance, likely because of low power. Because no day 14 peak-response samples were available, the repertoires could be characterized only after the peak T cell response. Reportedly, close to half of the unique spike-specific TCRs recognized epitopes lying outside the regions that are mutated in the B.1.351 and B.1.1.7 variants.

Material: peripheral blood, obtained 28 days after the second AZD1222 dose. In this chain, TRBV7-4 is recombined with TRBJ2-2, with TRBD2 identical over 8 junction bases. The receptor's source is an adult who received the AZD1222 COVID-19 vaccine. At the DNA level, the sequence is TGTGCCAGCAGCCTCTCCCCCGGGGCAAGCGGGGGATCCCCGAACACCGGGGAGCTGTTTTTT. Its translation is CASSLSPGASGGSPNTGELFF.